The 21 T cell receptor beta chains in this list originate from one sample, sequenced in a study of CD8 T cell repertoires and HIV-1 epitope variants. For these TCRs, the target antigens are not known. Sequencing used immunoSEQ multiplex PCR; TCRdb keeps in-frame clones, though not all of them. The sample has about 4,000 clones, about 63% seen once. Material: cultured CD8+ T cells derived from PBMCs. These receptors were taken from a male donor with HIV.

This rearrangement joins TRBV29-1 to TRBJ2-7, with TRBD2 as a possible D gene (7 bases). The ends were cut back, 3 bases at V and 2 bases at J, with 14 bases in the middle. The CDR3 has 14 residues. Germline V gene sequence: CDR1 SQVTM, CDR2 ANQGSEA. The CDR3 here is CSVEGWGGPYEQYF. The DNA for the CDR3 is TGCAGCGTTGAGGGGTGGGGGGGCCCCTACGAGCAGTACTTC.

The V call is TRBV11-2, the J call TRBJ2-5; possibly TRBD1 for D (5 bases). Judging by the DNA end, TRBJ2-7 fits better; the J call may be wrong. Germline lookup yields CDR1 SGHAT and CDR2 FQNNGV. The CDR3 sequence is 14 residues long. The CDR3 nucleotides read TGTGCCAGCAGCTTGCAGGGTAAAGCCTACGAGCAGTACTTC. The encoded protein is CASSLQGKAYEQYF.

This clone was seen once. V usage is TRBV19 and J usage is TRBJ1-5; maybe TRBD1 (6 bases). The CDR3 runs to 13 residues. The V end lost 6 bases, the J end lost 6 bases, and 12 bases lay between the germline ends. Germline CDR1 and CDR2: LNHDA and SQIVND (reference sequence). CDR3 loop: CASSTGAGQPQHF. The CDR3 region has the DNA TGTGCCAGTAGCACGGGGGCGGGTCAGCCCCAGCATTTT.

This chain connects TRBV2 to TRBJ1-2; 9 bases map to TRBD1. The V and J ends lost 6 bases and 2 bases, in that order; junction bases with no gene match: 10. This CDR3 has 16 amino acids. Germline CDR1 is SNHLY and CDR2 is FYNNEI. This CDR3 is CASRGTLDRGNYGYTF. The CDR3 nucleotides read TGTGCCAGCAGGGGGACCTTGGACAGGGGCAACTATGGCTACACCTTC.

V and J are TRBV6-6 and TRBJ1-4, with D perhaps matching TRBD1 (5 bases). CDR1 MNHNY and CDR2 SVGAGI come from the germline V gene (reference sequence). This CDR3 has 15 amino acids. V shed 7 bases and J shed 2 bases, with 14 bases lying between them. The CDR3 is CASTHWGGTNEKLFF. The CDR3 DNA reads TGTGCCAGCACCCACTGGGGGGGGACTAATGAAAAACTGTTTTTT.

The genes are TRBV10-3 and TRBJ2-7; the match to TRBD1 covers 10 bases. In germline, CDR1 is ENHRY, CDR2 SYGVKD. Trimming removed 4 bases from V and 6 bases from J; junction bases left unmatched: 6. The CDR3 sequence is 14 residues long. The CDR3 reads CAISVGGQGGEQYF. CDR3 nucleotides: TGTGCCATCAGTGTGGGAGGACAGGGGGGCGAGCAGTACTTC.

V and J are TRBV28 and TRBJ2-7; D not resolved. Germline lookup yields CDR1 MDHEN and CDR2 SYDVKM. V dropped 5 bases and J dropped 6 bases, with 11 bases sitting between them. The length of the CDR3 is 12 residues. In DNA, the CDR3 is TGTGCCAGCAGTCTTAGTCGCCCCGAGCAGTACTTC. Its translation is CASSLSRPEQYF.

The chain has TRBV7-6 and TRBJ2-7; 7 bases map to TRBD1. Per the germline V gene, CDR1 is SGHVS and CDR2 is FNYEAQ. Losses at the gene ends were 1 base for V and 3 bases for J; bases not matched to a gene: 3. The CDR3 extends over 14 amino acids. The DNA for the CDR3 is TGTGCCAGCAGCTTAGGGGACAGAGGCTACGAGCAGTACTTC. Translating it yields CASSLGDRGYEQYF.

This rearrangement joins TRBV4-3 to TRBJ2-2; D ambiguous. The V gene's germline CDR1 is LGHNA and CDR2 YSLEER. Trimming pared 0 bases from V and 4 bases from J, leaving 9 bases between. The CDR3 runs 15 residues. In DNA form, the CDR3 reads TGCGCCAGCAGCCAAGATGTGGGATCCACCGGGGAGCTGTTTTTT. This encodes CASSQDVGSTGELFF.

This sequence joins TRBV15 and TRBJ2-3; the D is unclear. Germline lookup yields CDR1 LNHNV and CDR2 YYDKDF (reference sequence). Deletions cut 4 bases from V and 2 bases from J, with 10 bases between. The CDR3 runs 14 residues. The CDR3 protein is CATSIVPLTDTQYF. CDR3 nucleotides: TGTGCCACCAGCATTGTGCCTCTCACAGATACGCAGTATTTT.

This clone appeared a single time. The J gene is TRBJ2-7, the V gene TRBV6-5; D not certain. CDR1 and CDR2 from the germline V gene are MNHEY and SVGAGI. V was trimmed by 0 bases and J by 3 bases, leaving 6 bases between them. This CDR3 has 13 residues. DNA of the CDR3: TGTGCCAGCAGTTACTCGGCGGACTACGAGCAGTACTTC. Its protein is CASSYSADYEQYF.

V gene TRBV6-6 combines with J gene TRBJ1-5, with a tentative D call TRBD1 (6 bases). This CDR3 has 15 residues. Germline V lookup: CDR1 MNHNY, CDR2 SVGAGI (reference sequence). The V and J ends lost 5 bases and 5 bases respectively, with 16 bases between them. The CDR3 sequence is CASSGGQGIHQPQHF. CDR3 nucleotide sequence: TGTGCCAGCAGTGGGGGGCAGGGGATACATCAGCCCCAGCATTTT.

This clone was detected only a few times. V is TRBV2 and J is TRBJ2-7, with 8 positions matching TRBD1. The germline CDR1 and CDR2 sequences are SNHLY and FYNNEI. CDR3 size: 14 residues. The ends lost 4 bases at V and 0 bases at J; junction bases unmatched: 2. Here the CDR3 reads CASSAGQDSYEQYF. The CDR3 DNA sequence: TGTGCCAGCAGTGCGGGACAGGACTCCTACGAGCAGTACTTC.

J is TRBJ1-1 and V is TRBV25-1; TRBD1 matches at 7 bases. Germline CDR1 and CDR2: MGHDK and SYGVNS. The CDR3 contains 13 residues. V gave up 2 bases and J gave up 3 bases; unmatched junction bases: 0. CDR3 DNA: TGTGCCAGCAGTGAAACAGGGGACACTGAAGCTTTCTTT. It is translated as CASSETGDTEAFF. The complete variable domain, with remaining parts taken from reference TRBV25-1 and TRBJ1-1, reads EADIYQTPRYLVIGTGKKITLECSQTMGHDKMYWYQQDPGMELHLIHYSYGVNSTEKGDLSSESTVSRIRTEHFPLTLESARPSHTSQYLCASSETGDTEAFFGQGTRLTVV.

This chain uses TRBV7-8 with TRBJ2-1; TRBD2 agrees at 8 bases. V lost 6 bases to trimming and J lost 3 bases; unmatched junction nucleotides: 7. This CDR3 has 15 amino acids. Germline loops: CDR1 SGHVS, CDR2 FQNEAQ. In DNA form, the CDR3 reads TGTGCCAGCAGGTTGAGCGGGAGCCTCTACAATGAGCAGTTCTTC. Residues: CASRLSGSLYNEQFF.

The chain carries TRBV5-1 and TRBJ2-5; TRBD1 aligns across 9 bases. The junction had 4 bases not matched to a gene; V was cut back by 3 bases and J by 4 bases. This CDR3 is 14 amino acids long. In germline, CDR1 is SGHRS, CDR2 YFSETQ. The CDR3 sequence is CASSWGQGGETQYF. The CDR3 coding sequence is TGCGCCAGCAGCTGGGGACAGGGCGGAGAGACCCAGTACTTC. The full variable domain, with the rest looked up from reference TRBV5-1 and TRBJ2-5, is KAGVTQTPRYLIKTRGQQVTLSCSPISGHRSVSWYQQTPGQGLQFLFEYFSETQRNKGNFPGRFSGRQFSNSRSEMNVSTLELGDSALYLCASSWGQGGETQYFGPGTRLLVL.

This clone was recorded once. V usage is TRBV14 and J usage is TRBJ2-7; D is perhaps TRBD1 (6 bases). This CDR3 has 15 residues. Per the germline V gene, CDR1 is SGHDN and CDR2 is FVKESK. V lost 0 bases to trimming and J lost 4 bases, with 13 bases between them. CDR3 coding DNA: TGTGCCAGCAGCCAAGATATAGGACAGTGGTACGAGCAGTACTTC. Translation gives CASSQDIGQWYEQYF.

V and J are TRBV11-2 and TRBJ1-1; TRBD1 is a possible D gene (5 bases). V was trimmed by 1 base and J by 3 bases, leaving 9 bases between them. Germline CDR1 reads SGHAT; CDR2 reads FQNNGV. The CDR3 contains 14 residues. The CDR3 sequence is CASSLVKGHTEAFF. For the CDR3, the DNA is TGTGCCAGCAGCTTAGTGAAGGGGCACACTGAAGCTTTCTTT.

The rearrangement joins TRBV2 to TRBJ1-4; D possibly corresponds to TRBD1 (5 bases). The CDR3 has 14 amino acids. Trimming pared 6 bases from V and 7 bases from J, leaving 15 bases between. Germline V gives CDR1 SNHLY, CDR2 FYNNEI. The CDR3 is CASSSRDEGEKLFF. The CDR3 region has the DNA TGTGCCAGCAGCAGCCGGGACGAGGGTGAAAAACTGTTTTTT.

This chain uses TRBV5-6 with TRBJ2-2; TRBD2 matches at 7 bases. CDR3 length: 17 amino acids. Unmatched junction bases numbered 9, after V lost 4 bases and J lost 0 bases. The germline V gene encodes CDR1 SGHDT and CDR2 YYEEEE. The DNA of the CDR3 is TGTGCCAGCAGCGCCTTCGGGGCGGGGGCGAACACCGGGGAGCTGTTTTTT. Protein: CASSAFGAGANTGELFF. The full variable domain, with the rest looked up from reference TRBV5-6 and TRBJ2-2, is DAGVTQSPTHLIKTRGQQVTLRCSPKSGHDTVSWYQQALGQGPQFIFQYYEEEERQRGNFPDRFSGHQFPNYSSELNVNALLLGDSALYLCASSAFGAGANTGELFFGEGSRLTVL.

This clone was seen only a few times. V is TRBV29-1 and J is TRBJ1-5, with D possibly TRBD1 on 5 matching bases. CDR1 is SQVTM, CDR2 ANQGSEA, per germline. The CDR3 is made up of 12 amino acids. This chain's CDR3 is CAGQEVDQPQHF. Written as DNA, the CDR3 is TGCGCAGGGCAGGAGGTCGATCAGCCCCAGCATTTT.